The 32 T cell receptor beta chains reported below all come from one sample, sequenced in a study of T cell responses to AZD1222 COVID-19 vaccine. The data were produced by immunoSEQ multiplex PCR, yet TCRdb's version contains in-frame clones alone and is incomplete. The top ten hold roughly 3.5% of the sample, which has approximately 200,000 clones, 90% to 95% seen once. The sequences come from peripheral blood, collected 28 days after the second AZD1222 dose. Receptors originate from an adult who received the AZD1222 COVID-19 vaccine.

The chain joins TRBV24-1 to TRBJ2-1; 9 nucleotides align to TRBD2. V lost 4 bases to trimming and J lost 7 bases; unmatched junction nucleotides: 25. The CDR3 runs to 21 residues. From germline, CDR1 is KGHDR and CDR2 SFDVKD. The CDR3 DNA follows: TGTGCCACCAGTGACCGCAGACAGACCAACCTCCGGCGGGAGGGGGATAATGAGCAGTTCTTC. It is translated as CATSDRRQTNLRREGDNEQFF.

This clone was found a few times. V is TRBV7-2 and J is TRBJ2-2; D may be TRBD1 or TRBD2 (5 bases each). The CDR3 contains 15 residues. Deletions cut 5 bases from V and 5 bases from J, with 15 bases between. Germline CDR1 SGHTA, CDR2 FQGNSA. In DNA, the CDR3 is TGTGCCAGCAGCCGTCCAGGGAGTTCGACCGGGGAGCTGTTTTTT. Encoded protein: CASSRPGSSTGELFF.

The V call is TRBV18, the J call TRBJ2-7, with 9 positions matching TRBD1. J was trimmed by 4 bases and V by 3 bases; bases with no gene match: 4. Germline V lookup: CDR1 KGHSH, CDR2 LQKENI. This CDR3 has 14 amino acids. For the CDR3, the DNA is TGTGCCAGCTCACCGTGGGACAGGGATTACGAGCAGTACTTC. Amino acid sequence: CASSPWDRDYEQYF.

This chain uses TRBV15 with TRBJ1-5; D is uncertain. The V gene lost 1 base and the J gene lost 2 bases, with 9 bases spanning the gap. CDR1 and CDR2 (germline): LNHNV, YYDKDF (reference sequence). The CDR3 sequence is 15 residues long. DNA for the CDR3: TGTGCCACCAGCAGAGCAGGTTACGGCAATCAGCCCCAGCATTTT. Translation gives CATSRAGYGNQPQHF. Looking up the rest from reference TRBV15 and TRBJ1-5 gives the full variable domain: DAMVIQNPRYQVTQFGKPVTLSCSQTLNHNVMYWYQQKSSQAPKLLFHYYDKDFNNEADTPDNFQSRRPNTSFCFLDIRSPGLGDTAMYLCATSRAGYGNQPQHFGDGTRLSIL.

The rearrangement links TRBV5-1 to TRBJ2-7, with 9 positions matching TRBD2. The CDR3 spans 15 residues. After removal of 5 bases from V and 3 bases from J, the junction contained 9 bases not matched to a gene. The germline V gene has CDR1 SGHRS and CDR2 YFSETQ. CDR3 nucleotides: TGCGCCAGCAGTGGTCGAGCGGGAGGACTCTACGAGCAGTACTTC. Protein: CASSGRAGGLYEQYF.

This chain uses TRBV2 with TRBJ1-5; unclear D gene. Between the trimmed V and J ends, which lost 8 bases and 7 bases, there was a span of 21 bases. The CDR3 runs 15 residues. Looked up from germline, CDR1 is SNHLY and CDR2 is FYNNEI. The CDR3: CASSGSQVGRQPQHF. DNA of the CDR3: TGTGCCAGCTCGGGTAGTCAAGTCGGGCGGCAGCCCCAGCATTTT.

The chain carries TRBV6-4 and TRBJ2-1, with TRBD1 as a possible D gene (5 bases). Germline loops: CDR1 MRHNA, CDR2 SNTAGT. The CDR3 totals 15 residues. Trimming pared 2 bases from V and 2 bases from J, leaving 10 bases between. CDR3 region: CASSDGQGPYNEQFF. Here the CDR3 DNA reads TGTGCCAGCAGTGACGGGCAGGGTCCCTACAATGAGCAGTTCTTC.

The chain employs TRBV10-2 and TRBJ2-1; D possibly uses TRBD1 or TRBD2 (7 bases each). The V gene lost 5 bases and the J gene lost 12 bases, with 17 bases spanning the gap. This CDR3 comprises 13 residues. Germline-derived CDR1 and CDR2 are WSHSY and SAAADI. CDR3 DNA: TGCGCCAGCAGTTGGGAGGGGGCCTTGTGGCAGTTCTTC. As protein: CASSWEGALWQFF.

The chain carries TRBV10-1 and TRBJ1-3; 8 bases match TRBD1. CDR3 length: 18 residues. The V gene end was trimmed by 5 bases and the J gene end by 2 bases; junction bases not matched to a gene: 14. Germline CDR1 is WNHNN and CDR2 is SYGVQD (reference sequence). The CDR3 protein is CASSRQGRRLWAGNTIYF. CDR3 bases: TGCGCCAGCAGTAGACAGGGGAGGAGGCTCTGGGCTGGAAACACCATATATTTT.

The chain is built from TRBV30 and TRBJ1-1, with TRBD1 as a possible D gene (5 bases). The V gene's germline CDR1 is GTSNPN and CDR2 SVGIG (reference sequence). Trimming removed 0 bases from V and 5 bases from J, with 10 bases in between. The CDR3 totals 13 residues. The CDR3 DNA reads TGTGCCTGGAGTGTGGGGGTAGGGACTGAAGCTTTCTTT. This encodes CAWSVGVGTEAFF.

The chain combines TRBV7-9 with TRBJ1-1, with D possibly TRBD1 on 6 matching bases. CDR3 length equals 17 residues. The V end lost 3 bases, the J end lost 3 bases, and 20 bases lay between the germline ends. The V gene's germline CDR1 is SEHNR and CDR2 FQNEAQ (reference sequence). Here the CDR3 reads CASSFNVGARLDTEAFF. The CDR3 DNA is TGTGCCAGCAGCTTTAATGTGGGGGCGCGGCTGGACACTGAAGCTTTCTTT.

The CDR3 bases are TGTGCCAGCAGCGCAGGTCCCCTTGGCTCACCCCTCCACTTT. Amino acid sequence: CASSAGPLGSPLHF. The rearrangement uses TRBV13 and TRBJ1-6, with D unresolved. This CDR3 contains 14 residues. Germline assignment: CDR1 PRHDT and CDR2 FYEKMQ (reference sequence). Trimming pared 5 bases from V and 10 bases from J, leaving 15 bases between.

This clone was picked up a small number of times. The chain recombines TRBV7-3 with TRBJ1-3; D uncertain. The V end was cut by 5 bases, the J end by 0 bases, with 14 bases between. CDR3 length: 16 residues. CDR1 is SGHTA, CDR2 FQGTGA, per germline. Here the CDR3 DNA reads TGTGCCAGCAGCCCCAGCGGGGTCGGCTCTGGAAACACCATATATTTT. Amino acids: CASSPSGVGSGNTIYF.

The chain links TRBV4-1 to TRBJ2-3, with D unclear. V was cut by 4 bases and J by 3 bases, with 11 bases left in between. The CDR3 has 14 amino acids. Germline loops: CDR1 MGHRA, CDR2 YSYEKL. As DNA, the CDR3 is TGCGCCAGCAGCCTCACCAAGACGACAGATACGCAGTATTTT. Amino acids: CASSLTKTTDTQYF.

The rearrangement links TRBV10-3 to TRBJ1-2, with 9 bases that match TRBD1. This CDR3 contains 14 residues. Losses at the gene ends were 2 bases for V and 8 bases for J; bases not matched to a gene: 6. CDR1 and CDR2 from the germline V gene are ENHRY and SYGVKD. This CDR3 is CAISEPGTGKGYTF. CDR3 bases: TGTGCCATCAGTGAGCCAGGGACAGGGAAAGGCTACACCTTC.

The V and J genes are TRBV7-9 and TRBJ1-2; 7 nucleotides match TRBD1. This CDR3 has 17 amino acids. The germline CDR1 and CDR2 sequences are SEHNR and FQNEAQ (reference sequence). The trim removed 1 base at V and 6 bases at J, leaving 14 bases unmatched. In nucleotides, the CDR3 is TGTGCCAGCAGCTTAGGGTCCATCCTGACAGGGATGGATGGCTACACCTTC. This codes for CASSLGSILTGMDGYTF.

This rearrangement joins TRBV10-3 to TRBJ1-5, with a tentative D call TRBD1 (6 bases). Germline lookup yields CDR1 ENHRY and CDR2 SYGVKD. This CDR3 spans 17 amino acids. The V gene lost 0 bases and the J gene lost 0 bases, with 12 bases spanning the gap. CDR3 in amino acids: CAISESSGQHSNQPQHF. CDR3 in DNA: TGTGCCATCAGTGAGTCGAGTGGACAGCATAGCAATCAGCCCCAGCATTTT.

The chain recombines TRBV10-3 with TRBJ2-3; tentative D call: TRBD1 (5 bases). The V gene's germline CDR1 is ENHRY and CDR2 SYGVKD. The CDR3 is 17 amino acids. V was trimmed by 5 bases and J by 0 bases, leaving 18 bases between them. CDR3 DNA sequence: TGTGCCATCAGTTCCCCCTGGGCAGGGTCCAGCACAGATACGCAGTATTTT. As protein: CAISSPWAGSSTDTQYF.

The chain carries TRBV6-5 and TRBJ1-1; weak D call: TRBD1 (6 bases). V lost 6 bases and J 5 bases, leaving 10 bases between the germline ends. Germline V lookup: CDR1 MNHEY, CDR2 SVGAGI. CDR3 length equals 12 residues. CDR3: CASRLGGTEAFF. The CDR3 bases are TGTGCCAGCAGGCTAGGGGGGACTGAAGCTTTCTTT.

V gene TRBV30 combines with J gene TRBJ1-4; tentative D call: TRBD1 (5 bases). Germline V CDR1 and CDR2: GTSNPN, SVGIG (reference sequence). This CDR3 region has 14 residues. The V and J ends lost 4 bases and 2 bases respectively, with 11 bases between them. CDR3 sequence (DNA): TGTGCCTGGACAGACGGACACACTAATGAAAAACTGTTTTTT. Encoded protein: CAWTDGHTNEKLFF.

This chain connects TRBV5-1 to TRBJ2-4; 11 positions agree with TRBD2. The CDR3 consists of 16 residues. The germline V gene has CDR1 SGHRS and CDR2 YFSETQ. The ends lost 4 bases at V and 2 bases at J; junction bases unmatched: 5. The CDR3 sequence: CASSPIAGGPKNIQYF. CDR3 DNA: TGCGCCAGCAGCCCCATAGCGGGAGGGCCCAAAAACATTCAGTACTTC. Drawing the rest from reference TRBV5-1 and TRBJ2-4, the complete variable domain is KAGVTQTPRYLIKTRGQQVTLSCSPISGHRSVSWYQQTPGQGLQFLFEYFSETQRNKGNFPGRFSGRQFSNSRSEMNVSTLELGDSALYLCASSPIAGGPKNIQYFGAGTRLSVL.

The chain carries TRBV7-2 and TRBJ2-4; the match to TRBD2 covers 7 bases. The trim removed 3 bases at V and 3 bases at J, leaving 8 bases unmatched. Germline V lookup: CDR1 SGHTA, CDR2 FQGNSA. The CDR3 runs to 16 residues. CDR3 DNA sequence: TGTGCCAGCAGCTTGTTGGGGGGGTCGGTCAAAAACATTCAGTACTTC. Its translation: CASSLLGGSVKNIQYF. The whole variable domain, remainder taken from reference TRBV7-2 and TRBJ2-4, is GAGVSQSPSNKVTEKGKDVELRCDPISGHTALYWYRQSLGQGLEFLIYFQGNSAPDKSGLPSDRFSAERTGGSVSTLTIQRTQQEDSAVYLCASSLLGGSVKNIQYFGAGTRLSVL.

The chain links TRBV30 to TRBJ1-1; D unclear. The CDR3 totals 10 residues. Deletions cut 7 bases from V and 8 bases from J, with 11 bases between. Germline assignment: CDR1 GTSNPN and CDR2 SVGIG (reference sequence). The DNA for the CDR3 is TGTGCCTCCCATCAAACAGAAGCTTTCTTT. Its translation is CASHQTEAFF.

V and J are TRBV7-9 and TRBJ1-3; TRBD1 is a possible D gene (5 bases). The germline CDR1 and CDR2 sequences are SEHNR and FQNEAQ (reference sequence). V shed 1 base and J shed 2 bases, with 9 bases lying between them. CDR3 size: 15 residues. CDR3 amino acids: CASSLETATGNTIYF. DNA for the CDR3: TGTGCCAGCAGCTTAGAGACAGCCACTGGAAACACCATATATTTT.

This chain uses TRBV7-2 with TRBJ2-1; D assignment may be TRBD1 or TRBD2 (5 bases each). CDR3 length: 17 amino acids. V was pared by 8 bases and J by 1 base, with 21 bases between. Germline assignment: CDR1 SGHTA and CDR2 FQGNSA. CDR3 loop: CASVQEILVASYNEQFF. In DNA, the CDR3 is TGTGCCAGCGTACAGGAAATCTTAGTAGCGTCCTACAATGAGCAGTTCTTC.

This clone was counted only a few times. The CDR3 protein is CSALVGDTEAFF. The CDR3 DNA follows: TGCAGCGCCCTGGTCGGCGACACTGAAGCTTTCTTT. The V call is TRBV29-1, the J call TRBJ1-1, with D unresolved. The V end was cut by 7 bases, the J end by 3 bases, with 12 bases between. Germline CDR1 and CDR2: SQVTM and ANQGSEA. The CDR3 consists of 12 residues.

The chain couples TRBV10-2 to TRBJ1-1, with a weak D call TRBD1 (6 bases). Trimming left V 8 bases short and J 5 bases short, with 18 bases between. This CDR3 has 14 amino acids. Germline-derived CDR1 and CDR2 are WSHSY and SAAADI. The CDR3 reads CASGPGGRRTEAFF. CDR3 in DNA: TGCGCCAGCGGACCGGGGGGGCGCCGAACTGAAGCTTTCTTT.

V gene TRBV4-3 combines with J gene TRBJ1-2, with 8 bases lining up with TRBD1. The germline V gene has CDR1 LGHNA and CDR2 YSLEER. V lost 0 bases, J lost 1 base, and 1 base stayed unmatched. The CDR3 covers 15 residues. For the CDR3, the DNA is TGCGCCAGCAGCCAAGACAGGGGGCTTAACTATGGCTACACCTTC. Encoded protein: CASSQDRGLNYGYTF.

The CDR3 DNA is TGTGCCAGCAGCTTAAATATAGGGTCGAACACCGGGGAGCTGTTTTTT. Translating it yields CASSLNIGSNTGELFF. The chain recombines TRBV7-3 with TRBJ2-2; unclear D gene. The CDR3 consists of 16 residues. In germline, CDR1 is SGHTA, CDR2 FQGTGA. V was clipped by 1 base and J by 0 bases, with 9 bases between them.

The chain links TRBV4-3 to TRBJ2-3, with D possibly TRBD2 on 5 matching bases. Germline V CDR1 and CDR2: LGHNA, YSLEER. This CDR3 comprises 15 residues. V dropped 0 bases and J dropped 4 bases, with 11 bases sitting between them. The CDR3 bases are TGCGCCAGCAGCCAAGACCCGAGGAGGTCAGATACGCAGTATTTT. Amino acid sequence: CASSQDPRRSDTQYF.

The chain is built from TRBV15 and TRBJ2-5; tentative D call: TRBD1 (6 bases). Looked up from germline, CDR1 is LNHNV and CDR2 is YYDKDF (reference sequence). The CDR3 sequence is 15 residues long. Trimming pared 0 bases from V and 5 bases from J, leaving 13 bases between. CDR3 region: CATSRDLGGKETQYF. The CDR3 DNA reads TGTGCCACCAGCAGAGATCTAGGGGGAAAGGAGACCCAGTACTTC.

The chain is built from TRBV7-2 and TRBJ2-7; 7 bases are shared with TRBD1. V shed 1 base, J shed 2 bases, and the junction held 11 bases outside the gene matches. The V gene's germline CDR1 is SGHTA and CDR2 FQGNSA. CDR3 size: 17 residues. The CDR3 reads CASSLDRQGYLAYEQYF. The CDR3 coding sequence is TGTGCCAGCAGCTTAGACCGACAGGGTTACCTCGCCTACGAGCAGTACTTC.